This T cell receptor beta chain was retrieved from a study of T cells in Graves' hyperthyroidism and ophthalmopathy. The study, taken as a whole, reports: Ophthalmopathy was model-predicted a median roughly 6.2 months pre-onset. Most expanded thyroid clonotypes above 0.001 recurred in blood.

The TCR beta CDR3 regions underwent amplification using RNA transcripts as the source. RT-PCR in the first round (using the HTBI primer set) targeted the TCR CDR3. TCRdb analysed the multiplex PCR reads with MiXCR anew, one entry per CDR3 protein. The repertoire holds some 350,000 distinct CDR3 sequences, 15% to 18% seen once, with about a quarter in the top ten. Recently diagnosed hyperthyroidism of less than 2 months' duration affected patients aged 18 to 65. Blood dates from first hyperthyroidism diagnosis, before any ophthalmopathy symptoms. This clonotype showed up many times. Its antigen is currently unknown. Trimming took 0 bases from V and 7 from J; bases not matched to a gene: 6. There are 14 residues in the CDR3.

The genes are TRBV12-3 or TRBV12-4 and TRBJ2-7; 7 bases are shared with TRBD2. The TCR originated in a woman aged 18-35 years with Graves' hyperthyroidism that later progressed to Graves' ophthalmopathy. The sequenced sample consisted of blood. The CDR3 region has the DNA TGTGCCAGCAGTTTAGCGGGAGGGCAAGGGGAGCAGTACTTC. This gives the protein CASSLAGGQGEQYF.